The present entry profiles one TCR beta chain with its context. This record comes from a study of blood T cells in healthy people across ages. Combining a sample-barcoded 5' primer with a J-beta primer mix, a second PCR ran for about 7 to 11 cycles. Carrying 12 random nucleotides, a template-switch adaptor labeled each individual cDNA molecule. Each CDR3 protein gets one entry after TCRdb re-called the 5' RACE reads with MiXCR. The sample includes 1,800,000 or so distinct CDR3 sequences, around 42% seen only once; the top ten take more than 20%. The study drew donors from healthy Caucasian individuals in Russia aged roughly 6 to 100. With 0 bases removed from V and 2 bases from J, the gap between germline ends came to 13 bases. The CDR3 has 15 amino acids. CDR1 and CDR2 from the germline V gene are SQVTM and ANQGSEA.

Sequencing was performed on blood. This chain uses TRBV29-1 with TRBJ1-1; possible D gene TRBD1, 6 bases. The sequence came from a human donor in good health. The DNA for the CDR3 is TGCAGCGTTGAAGATCAAGGGGGACCCAACACTGAAGCTTTCTTT. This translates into CSVEDQGGPNTEAFF.